These 23 T cell receptor beta chains originate from one sample sequenced in a study of blood T cell repertoires in COVID-19. Data came from immunoSEQ multiplex PCR; TCRdb stores just in-frame clones and leaves some out. The top ten clones hold 1.5% to 2% of a sample with under 250,000 clones, 86% of them seen once. The sequenced material came from peripheral blood. Source of these receptors: a woman aged 55-69 years who had recovered from COVID-19.

This sequence joins TRBV7-9 and TRBJ1-2, with D uncertain. V was trimmed by 5 bases and J by 4 bases, leaving 23 bases between them. The CDR3 consists of 17 residues. The V gene's germline CDR1 is SEHNR and CDR2 FQNEAQ (reference sequence). CDR3 DNA sequence: TGTGCCAGCAGCCGTGACGGAGGCTCGGGTCTGGTCTATGGCTACACCTTC. It encodes CASSRDGGSGLVYGYTF.

V and J are TRBV4-2 and TRBJ2-3; D is ambiguous. The V end lost 1 base, the J end lost 14 bases, and 13 bases lay between the germline ends. The germline V gene encodes CDR1 LGHNA and CDR2 YNFKEQ. The CDR3 spans 12 residues. The DNA for the CDR3 is TGTGCCAGCAGCCAAGGGTCGAGGCATCCGTATTTT. Translated, it gives CASSQGSRHPYF.

The gene calls are TRBV9 and TRBJ1-3; the D gene is possibly TRBD1 (5 bases). Between the trimmed V and J ends, which lost 8 bases and 0 bases, there was a span of 18 bases. CDR1 and CDR2 (germline): SGDLS, YYNGEE. The CDR3 length is 16 residues. CDR3 coding DNA: TGTGCCAGGGAACGACAGCACCTCAGCTCTGGAAACACCATATATTTT. Translated: CARERQHLSSGNTIYF.

The rearrangement links TRBV27 to TRBJ2-5, with 10 bases that match TRBD2. Losses at the gene ends were 5 bases for V and 1 base for J; bases not matched to a gene: 13. The CDR3 extends over 18 amino acids. CDR1 MNHEY and CDR2 SMNVEV come from the germline V gene (reference sequence). CDR3 DNA: TGTGCCAGCAGTCAATGGACTAGCGGAGACCCCTTCCAAGAGACCCAGTACTTC. Protein: CASSQWTSGDPFQETQYF.

This clone has just a few counts. The gene calls are TRBV2 and TRBJ2-2, with D perhaps TRBD1 (6 bases). The CDR3 totals 14 residues. V was pared by 3 bases and J by 6 bases, with 11 bases between. CDR1 and CDR2 (germline): SNHLY, FYNNEI. CDR3 nucleotides: TGTGCCAGCAGTGACAGGGGTCCCTCCGGGGAGCTGTTTTTT. Translation: CASSDRGPSGELFF.

The chain joins TRBV9 to TRBJ1-6, with D possibly matching TRBD1 (6 bases). The CDR3 length is 19 residues. Germline V gene data show CDR1 as SGDLS and CDR2 as YYNGEE. V lost 0 bases and J 2 bases, leaving 18 bases between the germline ends. CDR3 nucleotide sequence: TGTGCCAGCAGCGTAGAGGGAGGGGGGTTCGGAACCTATAATTCACCCCTCCACTTT. This gives the protein CASSVEGGGFGTYNSPLHF. The full variable domain, with the rest looked up from reference TRBV9 and TRBJ1-6, is DSGVTQTPKHLITATGQRVTLRCSPRSGDLSVYWYQQSLDQGLQFLIQYYNGEERAKGNILERFSAQQFPDLHSELNLSSLELGDSALYFCASSVEGGGFGTYNSPLHFGNGTRLTVT.

The chain recombines TRBV28 with TRBJ2-7; 10 positions match TRBD1. V shed 7 bases and J 6 bases; nucleotides not matched to a gene: 6. CDR1 and CDR2 from the germline V gene are MDHEN and SYDVKM. This CDR3 region has 13 residues. The chain's CDR3 is CASILRDRGEQYF. CDR3 in DNA: TGTGCCAGCATCCTCCGGGACAGGGGCGAGCAGTACTTC.

The chain links TRBV7-2 to TRBJ2-3, with TRBD2 as a possible D gene (5 bases). This CDR3 is 15 amino acids long. Germline values: CDR1 SGHTA, CDR2 FQGNSA. Trimming cost V 5 bases and J 2 bases, with 14 bases left between them. The chain's CDR3 is CASSTQTGITDTQYF. The DNA for the CDR3 is TGTGCCAGCAGCACCCAAACCGGGATCACAGATACGCAGTATTTT.

The chain employs TRBV2 and TRBJ1-5; D unresolved. Germline V gene sequence: CDR1 SNHLY, CDR2 FYNNEI. With 7 bases removed from V and 0 bases from J, the gap between germline ends came to 10 bases. The CDR3 extends over 14 amino acids. CDR3 nucleotides: TGTGCCAGCAAAACAGCTAATAGCAATCAGCCCCAGCATTTT. As protein: CASKTANSNQPQHF. The variable domain in full, with the rest retrieved from reference TRBV2 and TRBJ1-5, is EPEVTQTPSHQVTQMGQEVILRCVPISNHLYFYWYRQILGQKVEFLVSFYNNEISEKSEIFDDQFSVERPDGSNFTLKIRSTKLEDSAMYFCASKTANSNQPQHFGDGTRLSIL.

The chain has TRBV3-1 (or the pseudogene TRBV3-2) and TRBJ2-7; D perhaps matches TRBD2 (5 bases). This CDR3 comprises 12 residues. Germline CDR1 reads LGHDT; CDR2 reads YNNKEL (reference sequence). Trimming cost V 3 bases and J 7 bases, with 10 bases left between them. CDR3 sequence: CASSHLEREQYF. CDR3 in DNA: TGTGCCAGCAGCCACCTCGAGCGGGAGCAGTACTTC.

This clone has only a few counts. V and J are TRBV9 and TRBJ1-1, with D perhaps TRBD1 (5 bases). This CDR3 is built from 16 residues. V dropped 0 bases and J dropped 0 bases, with 12 bases sitting between them. Germline-derived CDR1 and CDR2 are SGDLS and YYNGEE. This CDR3 is CASSVDSGYMNTEAFF. The CDR3 coding sequence is TGTGCCAGCAGCGTAGATTCAGGGTACATGAACACTGAAGCTTTCTTT.

V is TRBV5-8 and J is TRBJ2-2, with 8 positions matching TRBD1. The ends lost 4 bases at V and 3 bases at J; junction bases unmatched: 8. Germline CDR1 and CDR2: SGHTS and YDEGEE. This CDR3 is 16 amino acids long. The CDR3 DNA sequence: TGTGCCAGCAGCAGATACAGGGGGACGGACACCGGGGAGCTGTTTTTT. It yields the protein CASSRYRGTDTGELFF.

V usage is TRBV12-5 and J usage is TRBJ2-2; the D gene is possibly TRBD1 (5 bases). The CDR3 length is 17 residues. V shed 9 bases and J shed 0 bases, with 20 bases lying between them. Germline values: CDR1 LGHNT, CDR2 FRNRAP. CDR3 in amino acids: CASAVGATLSNTGELFF. The CDR3 nucleotides are TGTGCTAGCGCCGTAGGGGCTACTCTCTCGAACACCGGGGAGCTGTTTTTT.

The chain recombines TRBV25-1 with TRBJ1-6, with D tentatively TRBD1 (5 bases). The CDR3 runs to 13 residues. CDR1 and CDR2 from the germline V gene are MGHDK and SYGVNS. V was trimmed by 5 bases and J by 13 bases, leaving 15 bases between them. This CDR3 reads CASSTTAPGPLHF. Here the CDR3 DNA reads TGTGCCAGCAGTACGACCGCCCCAGGGCCCCTCCACTTT.

This clone was detected a few times. The V and J genes are TRBV4-1 and TRBJ1-2; 10 nucleotides agree with TRBD1. CDR3 length equals 15 residues. After removal of 4 bases from V and 5 bases from J, the junction contained 7 bases not matched to a gene. Germline CDR1 reads MGHRA; CDR2 reads YSYEKL. CDR3 amino acids: CASSLTPGQGYGYTF. In nucleotides, the CDR3 is TGCGCCAGCAGCCTAACCCCGGGACAGGGGTATGGCTACACCTTC.

V is TRBV6-5 and J is TRBJ1-3; TRBD1 might be the D (6 bases). The V end was cut by 6 bases, the J end by 3 bases, with 12 bases between. Germline V gene lookup returns CDR1 MNHEY and CDR2 SVGAGI. The CDR3 is 14 residues long. Written as DNA, the CDR3 is TGTGCCAGCAGCAAGGGACACCGTGGAAACACCATATATTTT. This encodes CASSKGHRGNTIYF.

The rearrangement links TRBV9 to TRBJ2-1; D is perhaps TRBD2 (6 bases). There are 14 residues in the CDR3. Trimming left V 3 bases short and J 6 bases short, with 13 bases between. Germline V gives CDR1 SGDLS, CDR2 YYNGEE. The CDR3 loop reads CASSGPRGGNEQFF. CDR3 sequence (DNA): TGTGCCAGCAGCGGCCCGCGGGGCGGCAATGAGCAGTTCTTC.

This clone was detected a few times. The gene calls are TRBV19 and TRBJ1-5; unclear D gene. Trimming took off 5 bases at V and 2 bases at J, with 13 bases between the two ends. From germline, CDR1 is LNHDA and CDR2 SQIVND (reference sequence). The CDR3 is 15 amino acids. The CDR3 DNA is TGTGCCAGTAGTCTGGGAGGGTTGGGCAATCAGCCCCAGCATTTT. It translates to CASSLGGLGNQPQHF.

The rearrangement joins TRBV4-2 to TRBJ2-3, with 8 nucleotides matching TRBD2. Germline CDR1 and CDR2: LGHNA and YNFKEQ. V gave up 1 base and J gave up 2 bases; unmatched junction bases: 8. CDR3 length equals 17 residues. The CDR3 protein is CASSQARGGGNTDTQYF. CDR3 in DNA: TGTGCCAGCAGCCAAGCCAGGGGCGGGGGGAACACAGATACGCAGTATTTT.

The V gene is TRBV5-1, the J gene TRBJ2-7; D gene unclear. CDR1 is SGHRS and CDR2 is YFSETQ in the germline V gene. V was trimmed by 2 bases and J by 1 base, leaving 10 bases between them. The CDR3 is 14 amino acids. CDR3 amino acids: CASSFSGTSYEQYF. The CDR3 DNA is TGCGCCAGCAGCTTTTCAGGAACTTCCTACGAGCAGTACTTC.

The V gene is TRBV2, the J gene TRBJ2-1; D possibly corresponds to TRBD2 (7 bases). V was shortened by 8 bases and J by 7 bases, with 15 bases between the two germline ends. The CDR3 length is 13 residues. Germline V lookup: CDR1 SNHLY, CDR2 FYNNEI. The CDR3 region has the DNA TGTGCCAGCGGGGGGGGCTCCCCTAATGAGCAGTTCTTC. As protein: CASGGGSPNEQFF.

This chain connects TRBV4-3 to TRBJ2-6, with 11 bases aligning to TRBD1. The CDR3 contains 19 residues. V was pared by 1 base and J by 1 base, with 6 bases of the junction left unmatched. Germline CDR1 and CDR2: LGHNA and YSLEER. CDR3 sequence: CASSQARTGGWSGANVLTF. The DNA of the CDR3 is TGCGCCAGCAGCCAAGCTAGGACAGGGGGCTGGTCTGGGGCCAACGTCCTGACTTTC.

The chain carries TRBV7-6 and TRBJ2-2, with 8 bases matching TRBD2. The length of the CDR3 is 15 residues. With 5 bases clipped from V and 2 bases from J, the junction kept 4 bases outside the gene matches. Germline CDR1 reads SGHVS; CDR2 reads FNYEAQ. CDR3: CASSQLAVNTGELFF. The DNA of the CDR3 is TGTGCCAGCAGCCAACTAGCGGTTAACACCGGGGAGCTGTTTTTT.